This T cell receptor beta chain was identified in a study of blood T cell repertoires in COVID-19. The wider study: From the United States, Italy and Spain came samples of acute and convalescent COVID-19. PBMCs, B-cell-depleted T cells, or T cells provided the cDNA or gDNA that made up the material.

Clinical histories supplied by participants themselves formed the basis of cohort assignment. With 4 bases removed from V and 6 bases from J, the gap between germline ends came to 17 bases. CDR1 is SGHDT, CDR2 YYEEEE, per germline. The CDR3 is 15 amino acids. Per the authors' pipeline: Scientists estimated how many nucleated cells there were by amplifying reference gene primers. The repertoire was sequenced with immunoSEQ multiplex PCR; TCRdb's copy has only in-frame clones and lacks some. Clonal size and the V and J genes are those of that table, whereas D and trimming came from the DNA. The data contain some 200,000 clones, roughly four fifths of them singletons.

Sequencing was performed on PBMCs or T cells enriched from blood (not recorded which). This clonotype was obtained from a man between 35 and 55 years old who had recovered from COVID-19. The V call is TRBV5-6, the J call TRBJ2-1; D is unresolved. For the CDR3, the DNA is TGTGCCAGCAGCCCGGCCCTCGGTAGCTCCAATGAGCAGTTCTTC. It is translated as CASSPALGSSNEQFF.